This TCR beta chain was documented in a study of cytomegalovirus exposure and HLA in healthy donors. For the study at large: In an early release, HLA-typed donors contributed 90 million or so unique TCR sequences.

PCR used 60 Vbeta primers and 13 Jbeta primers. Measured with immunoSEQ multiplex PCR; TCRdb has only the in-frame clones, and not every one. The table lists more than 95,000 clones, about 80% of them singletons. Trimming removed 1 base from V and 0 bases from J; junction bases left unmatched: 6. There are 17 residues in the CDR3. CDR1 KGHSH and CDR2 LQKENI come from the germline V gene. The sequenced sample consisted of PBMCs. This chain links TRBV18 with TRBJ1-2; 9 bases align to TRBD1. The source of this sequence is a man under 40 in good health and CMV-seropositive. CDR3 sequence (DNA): TGTGCCAGCTCACCACAACAGGGGGCAGGAACTAACTATGGCTACACCTTC. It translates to CASSPQQGAGTNYGYTF.